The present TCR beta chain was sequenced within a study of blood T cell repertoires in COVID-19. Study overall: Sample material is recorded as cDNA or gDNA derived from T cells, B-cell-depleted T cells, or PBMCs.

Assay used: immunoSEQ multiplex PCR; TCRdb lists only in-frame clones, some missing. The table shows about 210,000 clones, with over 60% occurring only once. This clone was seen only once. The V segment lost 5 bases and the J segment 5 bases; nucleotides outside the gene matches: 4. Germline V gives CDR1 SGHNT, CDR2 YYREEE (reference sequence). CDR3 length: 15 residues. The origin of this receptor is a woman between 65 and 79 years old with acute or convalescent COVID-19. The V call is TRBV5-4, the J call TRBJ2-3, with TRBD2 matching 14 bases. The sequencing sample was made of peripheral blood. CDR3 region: CASSSTSGGVDTQYF. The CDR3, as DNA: TGTGCCAGCAGTTCGACTAGCGGGGGGGTAGATACGCAGTATTTT.